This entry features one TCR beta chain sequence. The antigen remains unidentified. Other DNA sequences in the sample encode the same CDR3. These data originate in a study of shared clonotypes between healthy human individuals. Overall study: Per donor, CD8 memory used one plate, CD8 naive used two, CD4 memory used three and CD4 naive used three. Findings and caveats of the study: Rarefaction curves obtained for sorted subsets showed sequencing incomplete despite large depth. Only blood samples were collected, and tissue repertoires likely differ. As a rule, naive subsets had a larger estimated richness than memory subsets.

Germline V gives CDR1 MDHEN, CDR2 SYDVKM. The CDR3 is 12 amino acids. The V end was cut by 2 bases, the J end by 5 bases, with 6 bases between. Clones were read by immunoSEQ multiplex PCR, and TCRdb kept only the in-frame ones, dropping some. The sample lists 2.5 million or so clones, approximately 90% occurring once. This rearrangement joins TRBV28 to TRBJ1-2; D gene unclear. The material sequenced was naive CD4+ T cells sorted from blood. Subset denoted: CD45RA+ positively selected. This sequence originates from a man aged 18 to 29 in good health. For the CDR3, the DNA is TGTGCCAGCAGTTTAGTAGGGTATGGCTACACCTTC. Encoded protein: CASSLVGYGYTF.